These T cell receptor beta chains were read from a single sample in a study of T cell repertoires in cytomegalovirus infection. MiXCR, run by TCRdb on the reads, gives a single entry per CDR3 protein. This table holds approximately 150,000 distinct CDR3 sequences, about a fifth found once. These receptors are not linked to any known antigen. The sample was CD8+ T cells from cultured PBMCs, taken from culture after CMV antigen stimulation. Receptors originate from a human donor in good health (CMV status not recorded). Some clones in this sample may be carry-over from other donors' samples. CDR3s include the opening cysteine and the closing phenylalanine or tryptophan. The order of the fields is V gene, CDR3 protein.

TRBV11-2 | CASSHSGGAGDTQYF
TRBV4-3 | CASSQDGQGVTDTQYF
TRBV15 | CATSSIEGRNTEAFF
TRBV19 | CASRGQNTEAFF
TRBV4-3 | CASSLFAAGADEQYF
TRBV6-1 | CASSGQGLNTEAFF
TRBV7-8 | CASRPGQGSTEAFF
TRBV12-5 | CASGQGPQPQHF
TRBV12-3/TRBV12-4 | CASSLLLRQVSYEQYF
TRBV4-1 | CASSLTDSYEQYF